A single sample gave rise to the 30 T cell receptor beta chains below, sequenced in a study of blood T cells in healthy people across ages. A second about 6 to 12 cycle PCR used barcoded and J-beta primers. In TCRdb, the 5' RACE reads were re-called with MiXCR into one record per CDR3 protein. Found here are almost 1 million distinct CDR3 sequences, just over 50% of them singletons; the top ten hold about a fifth. Sequenced material: blood. Receptors were obtained from a woman in her fifties or sixties in good health.

The chain is built from TRBV12-3 or TRBV12-4 and TRBJ2-7; TRBD2 matches at 9 bases. This CDR3 has 16 amino acids. Trimming cost V 7 bases and J 4 bases; bases outside gene matches: 14. In DNA, the CDR3 is TGTGCCAGCACCACTTACCAGCGGGAGGTGATTTACGAGCAGTACTTC. The encoded protein is CASTTYQREVIYEQYF.

This rearrangement joins TRBV7-2 to TRBJ2-1; unclear D gene. In germline, CDR1 is SGHTA, CDR2 FQGNSA. This CDR3 has 15 residues. Trimming took 3 bases from V and 3 from J, leaving 12 bases between them. In nucleotides, the CDR3 is TGTGCCAGCAGCTTTACCGGTCTAGACTACAATGAGCAGTTCTTC. Amino acid sequence: CASSFTGLDYNEQFF. Together with reference TRBV7-2 and TRBJ2-1, the CDR3 gives the full variable domain: GAGVSQSPSNKVTEKGKDVELRCDPISGHTALYWYRQSLGQGLEFLIYFQGNSAPDKSGLPSDRFSAERTGGSVSTLTIQRTQQEDSAVYLCASSFTGLDYNEQFFGPGTRLTVL.

The J gene is TRBJ2-2, the V gene TRBV4-2; no reliable D call. Germline V CDR1 and CDR2: LGHNA, YNFKEQ. The V gene lost 2 bases and the J gene lost 0 bases, with 10 bases spanning the gap. The CDR3 contains 16 residues. CDR3 coding DNA: TGTGCCAGCAGCCAATCCTGGACCACGAACACCGGGGAGCTGTTTTTT. Translated: CASSQSWTTNTGELFF.

The chain links TRBV3-1 to TRBJ2-7, with TRBD2 matching over 7 bases. V dropped 4 bases and J dropped 1; count of bases not matched to a gene: 13. The CDR3 is made up of 17 amino acids. The germline CDR1 and CDR2 sequences are LGHDT and YNNKEL (reference sequence). CDR3 in DNA: TGTGCCAGCAGCCTCCGTCAGGGCAGCGGGATATCCTACGAGCAGTACTTC. As protein: CASSLRQGSGISYEQYF.

This clonotype was detected a few times. The J gene is TRBJ2-5, the V gene TRBV25-1; D is tentatively TRBD1 or TRBD2 (5 bases each). Trimming took off 8 bases at V and 1 base at J, with 11 bases between the two ends. The CDR3 totals 13 residues. Germline V gene sequence: CDR1 MGHDK, CDR2 SYGVNS. This chain's CDR3 is CASSGRAQETQYF. DNA of the CDR3: TGTGCCAGCTCGGGACGGGCCCAAGAGACCCAGTACTTC.

V gene TRBV7-9 combines with J gene TRBJ2-1; D may be TRBD2 (7 bases). Germline V gene sequence: CDR1 SEHNR, CDR2 FQNEAQ (reference sequence). Trimming removed 4 bases at V and 3 bases at J, with 13 bases between. CDR3 size: 15 residues. CDR3 bases: TGTGCCAGCAGCTGGGGGCTAGCGGACTACAATGAGCAGTTCTTC. This sequence encodes CASSWGLADYNEQFF.

The V and J genes are TRBV5-4 and TRBJ2-5; 9 nucleotides agree with TRBD1. The end of the DNA fits TRBJ2-7 better, so the J call may be wrong. The CDR3 contains 15 residues. Germline CDR1 is SGHNT and CDR2 is YYREEE (reference sequence). CDR3 in DNA: TGTGCCAGCAGGCGGTCCGGGACAGGGCCGTACGAGCAGTACTTC. It is translated as CASRRSGTGPYEQYF.

The chain combines TRBV27 with TRBJ2-2, with D perhaps matching TRBD1 (6 bases). The CDR3 runs to 15 residues. The germline V and J ends were trimmed by 2 bases and 3 bases, with 10 bases remaining between them. CDR1 and CDR2 (germline): MNHEY, SMNVEV (reference sequence). This CDR3 is CASSLIGGYTGELFF. The CDR3 DNA sequence: TGTGCCAGCAGTTTAATTGGGGGCTACACCGGGGAGCTGTTTTTT.

This clonotype has just a few counts. The rearrangement links TRBV7-2 to TRBJ2-5; D is ambiguous. V was shortened by 5 bases and J by 5 bases, with 21 bases between the two germline ends. The CDR3 spans 16 residues. Germline CDR1 reads SGHTA; CDR2 reads FQGNSA. CDR3 coding DNA: TGTGCCAGCAGCCTAATTGTAGGCCCCGGAGCGGAGACCCAGTACTTC. This encodes CASSLIVGPGAETQYF.

The rearrangement uses TRBV20-1 and TRBJ2-1; TRBD1 matches 8 bases. Germline assignment: CDR1 DFQATT and CDR2 SNEGSKA (reference sequence). J gave up 9 bases and V 6 bases, and 10 bases lay outside the gene matches. The CDR3 totals 13 residues. The CDR3 reads CSAPTGADSEQFF. DNA for the CDR3: TGCAGTGCACCGACAGGGGCAGACTCTGAGCAGTTCTTC.

J is TRBJ1-1 and V is TRBV18; D is uncertain. The V end lost 3 bases, the J end lost 1 base, and 12 bases lay between the germline ends. Germline CDR1 KGHSH, CDR2 LQKENI. The CDR3 extends over 15 amino acids. This CDR3 is CASSPMRARNTEAFF. The CDR3 nucleotides read TGTGCCAGCTCACCCATGAGGGCTCGGAACACTGAAGCTTTCTTT.

The count of this clonotype is one. The V call is TRBV18, the J call TRBJ2-1; the match to TRBD1 covers 8 bases. Germline V gene data show CDR1 as KGHSH and CDR2 as LQKENI. The J segment lost 1 base and the V segment lost 3 bases, leaving 2 bases of the junction unmatched. The CDR3 consists of 15 residues. CDR3 amino acids: CASSPGQVSYNEQFF. Here the CDR3 DNA reads TGTGCCAGCTCACCGGGACAGGTATCCTACAATGAGCAGTTCTTC.

V is TRBV20-1 and J is TRBJ2-1; D could derive from TRBD1 or TRBD2 (6 bases each). Trimming pared 5 bases from V and 5 bases from J, leaving 22 bases between. The germline CDR1 and CDR2 sequences are DFQATT and SNEGSKA (reference sequence). This CDR3 contains 16 residues. The CDR3 region has the DNA TGCAGTGCTGGCGACGGGGGCAGGGGATTGGACAATGAGCAGTTCTTC. Amino acids: CSAGDGGRGLDNEQFF.

This clonotype was recorded a few times. This CDR3 reads CASSPRGRLAGSSYEQYF. CDR3 sequence (DNA): TGCGCCAGCAGCCCCCGGGGCCGACTAGCGGGGAGCTCCTACGAGCAGTACTTC. The chain couples TRBV4-1 to TRBJ2-7; 11 bases agree with TRBD2. There are 18 residues in the CDR3. V lost 4 bases to trimming and J lost 0 bases; unmatched junction nucleotides: 11. The germline CDR1 and CDR2 sequences are MGHRA and YSYEKL.

CDR3 nucleotides: TGTGCCAGCAGGAGTAGTCCTAGCGGGAGCTTAAGGACAACCGGGGAGCTGTTTTTT. Protein sequence: CASRSSPSGSLRTTGELFF. The chain couples TRBV12-3 or TRBV12-4 to TRBJ2-2; the match to TRBD2 covers 10 bases. The CDR3 contains 19 residues. The ends lost 6 bases at V and 5 bases at J; junction bases unmatched: 18.

The chain couples TRBV29-1 to TRBJ1-2; D might be TRBD1 (5 bases). CDR1 and CDR2 (germline): SQVTM, ANQGSEA. The CDR3 spans 16 residues. With 4 bases removed from V and 4 bases from J, the gap between germline ends came to 22 bases. The CDR3 loop reads CSVVGPQVAAGYGYTF. The CDR3 DNA is TGCAGCGTTGTGGGGCCCCAGGTAGCGGCCGGCTATGGCTACACCTTC.

The chain is built from TRBV20-1 and TRBJ1-1; no firm D call. With 4 bases removed from V and 1 base from J, the gap between germline ends came to 4 bases. The CDR3 extends over 11 amino acids. CDR1 and CDR2 (germline): DFQATT, SNEGSKA (reference sequence). As DNA, the CDR3 is TGCAGTGCTATATGGAACACTGAAGCTTTCTTT. This gives the protein CSAIWNTEAFF.

This clonotype was observed a few times. This chain connects TRBV25-1 to TRBJ2-5; D not certain. The germline V gene encodes CDR1 MGHDK and CDR2 SYGVNS. The CDR3 contains 13 residues. Deletions cut 3 bases from V and 1 base from J, with 6 bases between. The CDR3: CASSDGPQETQYF. CDR3 sequence (DNA): TGTGCCAGCAGTGATGGGCCCCAAGAGACCCAGTACTTC.

The chain combines TRBV12-3 or TRBV12-4 with TRBJ2-1; 8 bases are a match to TRBD2. The CDR3 spans 15 residues. The V and J ends lost 5 bases and 5 bases, in that order; junction bases with no gene match: 8. In DNA form, the CDR3 reads TGTGCCAGCAGTGTACCTAGCGGGCAAAACAATGAGCAGTTCTTC. This codes for CASSVPSGQNNEQFF.

The DNA of the CDR3 is TGTGCCAGCAGCCAACAAGGACAGTACATCGGTTCACCCCTCCACTTT. This codes for CASSQQGQYIGSPLHF. The gene calls are TRBV3-1 and TRBJ1-6; tentatively, D is TRBD1 (6 bases). Germline V gene lookup returns CDR1 LGHDT and CDR2 YNNKEL (reference sequence). V lost 2 bases, J lost 9 bases, and 17 bases lay in between. This CDR3 is 16 amino acids long.

The chain is built from TRBV20-1 and TRBJ2-3; TRBD2 matches at 9 bases. The CDR3 extends over 15 amino acids. V lost 5 bases to trimming and J lost 2 bases; unmatched junction nucleotides: 8. CDR1 and CDR2 (germline): DFQATT, SNEGSKA (reference sequence). The CDR3 sequence: CSAVRAGGNTDTQYF. The CDR3 DNA is TGCAGTGCTGTGCGTGCGGGAGGGAACACAGATACGCAGTATTTT.

This sequence joins TRBV28 and TRBJ2-7, with 11 bases lining up with TRBD2. Germline CDR1 is MDHEN and CDR2 is SYDVKM. The CDR3 has 15 amino acids. V shed 8 bases and J 4 bases; nucleotides not matched to a gene: 10. The CDR3 sequence is CASLIGTSGGYEQYF. The CDR3 DNA sequence: TGTGCCAGCCTCATCGGGACTAGCGGAGGATACGAGCAGTACTTC.

This clonotype was counted a few times. The chain carries TRBV12-3 or TRBV12-4 and TRBJ2-5; D is ambiguous. CDR3 size: 15 residues. Trimming took 2 bases from V and 0 from J, leaving 10 bases between them. CDR3 region: CASSLWSRNQETQYF. The CDR3 DNA reads TGTGCCAGCAGTTTATGGAGCCGGAACCAAGAGACCCAGTACTTC.

There are a few counts of this clonotype. The chain combines TRBV6-1 with TRBJ2-4; the D gene is possibly TRBD2 (6 bases). The end of the DNA fits TRBJ2-7 better, so the J call may be wrong. CDR1 is MNHNS and CDR2 is SASEGT in the germline V gene. The CDR3 runs to 14 residues. The CDR3 is CASSESGGANEQYF. The CDR3 DNA reads as TGTGCCAGCAGTGAATCAGGAGGGGCGAACGAGCAGTACTTC.

This clonotype was seen a handful of times. The chain has TRBV10-3 and TRBJ2-3; D possibly corresponds to TRBD1 (6 bases). The V gene lost 5 bases and the J gene lost 5 bases, with 8 bases spanning the gap. The CDR3 totals 12 residues. Per germline, CDR1 ENHRY and CDR2 SYGVKD. The CDR3 nucleotides are TGTGCCATCAGTATACAGGGAGATACGCAGTATTTT. Translating it yields CAISIQGDTQYF.

Only a few counts were recorded for this clonotype. This rearrangement joins TRBV7-2 to TRBJ2-7; D is unresolved. CDR3 size: 13 residues. Germline CDR1 is SGHTA and CDR2 is FQGNSA. V was trimmed by 6 bases and J by 3 bases, leaving 12 bases between them. Written as DNA, the CDR3 is TGTGCCAGCAGTCTGGCCCCAGGCTACGAGCAGTACTTC. Translated: CASSLAPGYEQYF.

This chain's CDR3 is CSARPDSKEAFF. DNA for the CDR3: TGCAGTGCTAGACCCGACAGTAAAGAAGCTTTCTTT. J is TRBJ1-1 and V is TRBV20-1; a possible D gene is TRBD1 (5 bases). The CDR3 contains 12 residues. CDR1 is DFQATT and CDR2 is SNEGSKA in the germline V gene (reference sequence). Trimming pared 2 bases from V and 8 bases from J, leaving 12 bases between.

The chain is built from TRBV28 and TRBJ2-3; TRBD1 matches at 9 bases. Per the germline V gene, CDR1 is MDHEN and CDR2 is SYDVKM. CDR3 length: 15 amino acids. The V and J ends lost 5 bases and 4 bases, in that order; junction bases with no gene match: 7. CDR3 DNA: TGTGCCAGCAGTGCTGGGACAGGGAGGTCAGATACGCAGTATTTT. It encodes CASSAGTGRSDTQYF.

The chain links TRBV6-6 to TRBJ2-6, with D perhaps matching TRBD1 (6 bases). The CDR3 has 16 residues. V shed 5 bases and J shed 3 bases, with 14 bases lying between them. The germline V gene encodes CDR1 MNHNY and CDR2 SVGAGI (reference sequence). The CDR3 protein is CASSPDDRYGANVLTF. DNA of the CDR3: TGTGCCAGCAGTCCCGACGACAGGTATGGGGCCAACGTCCTGACTTTC.

The V and J genes are TRBV7-6 and TRBJ2-1; perhaps TRBD1 as D (7 bases). Trimming cost V 5 bases and J 4 bases, with 33 bases left between them. CDR1 SGHVS and CDR2 FNYEAQ come from the germline V gene. The CDR3 extends over 21 amino acids. The CDR3 here is CASSIPGGQEGDGGRYNEQFF. CDR3 bases: TGTGCCAGCAGCATCCCTGGTGGACAGGAGGGTGATGGCGGGCGATACAATGAGCAGTTCTTC.